These T cell receptor beta chains were read from a single sample in a study of T cell responses to AZD1222 COVID-19 vaccine. This table comes from immunoSEQ multiplex PCR, and its TCRdb copy is limited to in-frame clones, with some not included. The sample shows 85,000 to 100,000 clones, around 84% of them seen only once. The sequencing used peripheral blood, collected on day 0 of AZD1222 vaccination. Every receptor here comes from an adult in good health. CDR3s include the opening cysteine and the closing phenylalanine or tryptophan. A D gene is named only where the DNA matches it firmly. The listing skips clone size in some rows; elsewhere it reads once, few, many or a size class.

>TRBJ1-2|TRBV5-1|once|TRBD1
TGCGCCAGCAGCGCGACAGGGGCGACATATGGCTACACCTTC
CASSATGATYGYTF
>TRBJ1-1|TRBV5-4|-|-
TGTGCCAGCAGCTTGACGGGTAACACTGAAGCTTTCTTT
CASSLTGNTEAFF
>TRBJ2-5|TRBV29-1|-|-
TGCAGCGTTGTCCCGGGGGAGACCCAGTACTTC
CSVVPGETQYF
>TRBJ2-7|TRBV6-5|-|TRBD2
TGTGCCAGCAGAGGTCCGAGCGGGGCCTCCTACGAGCAGTACTTC
CASRGPSGASYEQYF
>TRBJ2-7|TRBV14|-|-
TGTGCCAGCAGACCCGGGACACACTACGAGCAGTACTTC
CASRPGTHYEQYF
>TRBJ2-1|TRBV5-1|once|-
TGCGCCAGCATGGACTCCTACAATGAGCAGTTCTTC
CASMDSYNEQFF
>TRBJ1-6|TRBV28|-|-
TGTGCCAGCAGAATTTCGAGGTCCCTCCACTTT
CASRISRSLHF
>TRBJ2-7|TRBV11-2|few|-
TGTGCCAGCAGCTTAACGGCAGTCCTAGGGGAGCAGTACTTC
CASSLTAVLGEQYF
>TRBJ2-6|TRBV11-2|-|-
TGTGCCAGCAGCTTAGACCTGGGGTTTGGGGCCAACGTCCTGACTTTC
CASSLDLGFGANVLTF
>TRBJ2-1|TRBV24-1|-|TRBD2
TGTGCCACCTCGGGGACTAGCGGGTTAGACAATGAGCAGTTCTTC
CATSGTSGLDNEQFF
>TRBJ2-3|TRBV2|few|TRBD2
TGTGCCAGCAGTGAAGTAGACTTTTCGGGACTAGCGGGAGTAGATACGCAGTATTTT
CASSEVDFSGLAGVDTQYF
>TRBJ2-3|TRBV6-5|-|-
TGTGCCAGCAGTTACTCTTGGAGGAGCACAGATACGCAGTATTTT
CASSYSWRSTDTQYF
>TRBJ2-7|TRBV11-1|-|-
TGTGCCAGCAGCTTAGGCCCGGGAGTGGGTCCGTACGAGCAGTACTTC
CASSLGPGVGPYEQYF
>TRBJ2-7|TRBV10-1|-|-
TGCGCCAGCAGTGAGGGTGGACAGAGGCAGTACTTC
CASSEGGQRQYF
>TRBJ1-5|TRBV29-1|-|TRBD1
TGCAGCGCCGGGACAGATTCCAATCAGCCCCAGCATTTT
CSAGTDSNQPQHF
>TRBJ2-1|TRBV5-1|-|-
TGCGCCAGCAGCTTCGGCACTAGCATGAGCACCTACAATGAGCAGTTCTTC
CASSFGTSMSTYNEQFF
>TRBJ2-7|TRBV5-1|few|TRBD1
TGCGCCAGCAGGTCAAGACAGGGCCACGAGCAGTACTTC
CASRSRQGHEQYF
>TRBJ2-1|TRBV7-9|-|-
TGTGCCAGCCGGCAGGGCTCCTACAATGAGCAGTTCTTC
CASRQGSYNEQFF
>TRBJ2-3|TRBV10-3|few|TRBD2
TGTGCCATCAGTGAGGGCGGGAGCCGGGCCACAGATACGCAGTATTTT
CAISEGGSRATDTQYF
>TRBJ2-7|TRBV27|-|TRBD2
TGTGCCAGCAGTTACATGGGAAGTAGCGGGAGGGTCCACGAGCAGTACTTC
CASSYMGSSGRVHEQYF
>TRBJ1-1|TRBV11-3|-|-
TGTGCCAGCAGCTTAGGTCGGACCAACACTGAAGCTTTCTTT
CASSLGRTNTEAFF
>TRBJ1-2|TRBV24-1|-|TRBD1
TGTGCCACCAGTGATTTGGCGGGACAGGAACGTAGGTATGGCTACACCTTC
CATSDLAGQERRYGYTF
>TRBJ1-1|TRBV3-1/TRBV3-2|-|-
TGTGCCAGCAGCCCTCTCATAGCAGGGGCGAACACTGAAGCTTTCTTT
CASSPLIAGANTEAFF
>TRBJ1-5|TRBV19|once|TRBD1
TGTGCCAGCAAAGACAGGGGAAAGCAGCCCCAGCATTTT
CASKDRGKQPQHF
>TRBJ1-4|TRBV3-1/TRBV3-2|-|-
TGTGCCAGCACCGGAGACGGTGGACGCGAAAAACTGTTTTTT
CASTGDGGREKLFF
>TRBJ2-7|TRBV5-1|-|TRBD2
TGCGCCAGCAGCTTGAACCAGCGGGAGGGCCCGGGTCGATACGAGCAGTACTTC
CASSLNQREGPGRYEQYF
>TRBJ1-5|TRBV28|-|-
TGTGCCAGCAGTAGGGGTTTCGGTCAGCCCCAGCATTTT
CASSRGFGQPQHF
>TRBJ2-2|TRBV4-1|-|TRBD2
TGCGCCAGCAGTGCGGGGGCTAGCGGGAGACCGACCGGGGAGCTGTTTTTT
CASSAGASGRPTGELFF
>TRBJ1-2|TRBV4-1|-|-
TGCGCCAGCAGCCTACCCCGGGCAGGATCTACGTCTTTTGGCTACACCTTC
CASSLPRAGSTSFGYTF
>TRBJ2-3|TRBV19|few|-
TGTGCCAGTAGATCCATCTGGGGCCCTACAGATACGCAGTATTTT
CASRSIWGPTDTQYF
>TRBJ2-7|TRBV11-2|-|-
TGTGCCAGCAGCCCTGGAGCGGGTTACGAGCAGTACTTC
CASSPGAGYEQYF
>TRBJ2-7|TRBV3-1/TRBV3-2|-|TRBD2
TGTGCCAGCAGTCGTACCCTAGCGGCAAACTCCTACGAGCAGTACTTC
CASSRTLAANSYEQYF
>TRBJ2-6|TRBV3-1/TRBV3-2|-|-
TGTGCCAGCAGCCAGCAGGGGTCTGGGGCCAACGTCCTGACTTTC
CASSQQGSGANVLTF
>TRBJ2-5|TRBV28|-|TRBD2
TGTGCCAGCTCCGGCCTCGGTCTAGCGGGGCCAGAGGCGAAAGAGACCCAGTACTTC
CASSGLGLAGPEAKETQYF
>TRBJ2-7|TRBV10-1|-|TRBD1
TGCGCCAGTCCACGACAGGGCCACGAGCAGTACTTC
CASPRQGHEQYF
>TRBJ1-6|TRBV30|-|-
TGTGCCTGGGACCGTGATTCACCCCTCCACTTT
CAWDRDSPLHF
>TRBJ1-2|TRBV4-1|-|TRBD1
TGCGCCAGCAGCAGGGACAGGGCTAACTATGGCTACACCTTC
CASSRDRANYGYTF
>TRBJ2-7|TRBV28|-|-
TGTGCCACCCGCACAGGTTCGCCCTACGAGCAGTACTTC
CATRTGSPYEQYF
>TRBJ2-3|TRBV2|-|TRBD2
TGTGCCAGCACCGCAGAGGGACTAGCGGTGACAGATACGCAGTATTTT
CASTAEGLAVTDTQYF
>TRBJ2-5|TRBV5-4|-|TRBD1
TGTGCCAGCAGCCTCCCGACAGGGCCCCAAGAGACCCAGTACTTC
CASSLPTGPQETQYF
>TRBJ2-1|TRBV7-2|-|TRBD2
TGTGCCAGCAGCCTCACTAGCGGGAGGGAGAATGAGCAGTTCTTC
CASSLTSGRENEQFF
>TRBJ1-2|TRBV3-1/TRBV3-2|-|TRBD1
TGTGCCAGCAGCCACCGGGGACAGGGAGACTATGGCTACACCTTC
CASSHRGQGDYGYTF
>TRBJ2-5|TRBV7-2|-|-
TGTGCCAGCAGCGGGGGAGATAGCCAAGAGACCCAGTACTTC
CASSGGDSQETQYF
>TRBJ1-5|TRBV12-3/TRBV12-4|-|-
TGTGCCAGCAGTTTGGGGGGGGCCCAGCCCCAGCATTTT
CASSLGGAQPQHF
>TRBJ1-3|TRBV11-2|few|-
TGTGCCAGCAGCCGAATTAGGAACACCATATATTTT
CASSRIRNTIYF
>TRBJ1-2|TRBV30|-|TRBD1
TGTGCCTGGAGTGCTTTGGGACAGGGGAACTATGGCTACACCTTC
CAWSALGQGNYGYTF
>TRBJ2-3|TRBV6-5|-|TRBD2
TGTGCCAGCAGTTACCTACCTAGCGGGACTGCAGATACGCAGTATTTT
CASSYLPSGTADTQYF
>TRBJ2-2|TRBV7-3|once|-
TGTGCCAGCAGCTTGGGTGGGAGAGCGAACACCGGGGAGCTGTTTTTT
CASSLGGRANTGELFF
>TRBJ1-4|TRBV2|once|TRBD1
TGTGCCAGCAGAACGGGACAGGGCCCTGAAAAACTGTTTTTT
CASRTGQGPEKLFF
>TRBJ1-4|TRBV6-5|-|TRBD1
TGTGCCAGCGACAGGGCAACTAATGAAAAACTGTTTTTT
CASDRATNEKLFF
>TRBJ1-4|TRBV5-1|few|-
TGCGCCAGCAGCTTCGGGTCTGCAACTAATGAAAAACTGTTTTTT
CASSFGSATNEKLFF
>TRBJ1-5|TRBV13|-|-
TGTGCCAGCAGCCTGGCAGATAGCAATCAGCCCCAGCATTTT
CASSLADSNQPQHF
>TRBJ2-7|TRBV10-2|-|TRBD1
TGCGCCAGCAGTACTTTGGGACAGGGATACGAGCAGTACTTC
CASSTLGQGYEQYF
>TRBJ2-7|TRBV18|-|-
TGTGCCAGCTCACCTCCTCGGGAACCCTACGAGCAGTACTTC
CASSPPREPYEQYF
>TRBJ2-5|TRBV30|once|TRBD2
TGTGCCTGGAGTCTGGGACTACAAGAGACCCAGTACTTC
CAWSLGLQETQYF
>TRBJ2-7|TRBV5-6|-|-
TGTGCCAGCAGCTCCACCCCACAGGGCTCCTACGAGCAGTACTTC
CASSSTPQGSYEQYF
>TRBJ2-5|TRBV28|-|TRBD1
TGTGCCAGCAGTAGGGGATTCTCAGGGGGGACCCAGTACTTC
CASSRGFSGGTQYF
>TRBJ2-4|TRBV29-1|-|-
TGCAGCGTTGAAGTCGTTCGCGGGGACATTCAGTACTTC
CSVEVVRGDIQYF